The sequence of this T cell receptor beta chain was determined in a study of blood T cell repertoires in COVID-19. Turning to the study itself: Samples taken during acute and convalescent COVID-19 were collected in the United States, Italy and Spain. T cells, B-cell-depleted T cells, or PBMCs provided the cDNA or gDNA that served as material.

With 4 bases clipped from V and 8 bases from J, the junction kept 7 bases outside the gene matches. Germline V gene lookup returns CDR1 ENHRY and CDR2 SYGVKD. The CDR3 totals 13 residues. In the original workflow: Amplification of reference gene primers was used by the study to estimate nucleated cell counts. Method: immunoSEQ multiplex PCR; TCRdb's copy keeps in-frame clones and lacks some. V, J and clone size derive from that table, while D and trimming were established from the DNA sequence. The sample lists about 210,000 clones, roughly 90% occurring once. The TCR was taken from a woman in her thirties or forties with acute or convalescent COVID-19. The chain has TRBV10-3 and TRBJ1-2, with 7 nucleotides matching TRBD1. Material: peripheral blood. Written as DNA, the CDR3 is TGTGCCATCAGTGTCGGGCAGGGGGACGGCTACACCTTC. This translates into CAISVGQGDGYTF.